This record concerns one T cell receptor (beta chain) sequence. Its specificity is unknown. It was with a sample-barcoded 5' primer and a J-beta primer mix that a second PCR of about 7 to 12 cycles was run. Each of the cDNA molecules was tagged by a template-switch adaptor with 12 random nucleotides. TCRdb re-analysed the 5' RACE reads in MiXCR, keeping a single row per CDR3 protein. The top ten clones hold less than 15% of a sample with about 620,000 distinct CDR3 sequences, approximately 52% of them seen once. This sample was taken from a study of blood T cells in healthy people across ages. Study-wide results and caveats: Using unsorted PBMCs precluded a conclusive naive versus antigen-experienced comparison.

V shed 4 bases and J shed 0 bases, with 7 bases lying between them. Germline CDR1 KGHSH, CDR2 LQKENI. The CDR3 extends over 14 amino acids. The sequenced sample was blood. The chain recombines TRBV18 with TRBJ1-5, with D perhaps matching TRBD1 (6 bases). This TCR was recovered from a woman aged 80 or older in good health. The CDR3 nucleotides read TGTGCCAGCTCACGACAGGATAGCAATCAGCCCCAGCATTTT. Residues: CASSRQDSNQPQHF.